This T cell receptor beta chain was documented in a study of beta chain features in type 1 diabetes. The authors reverse transcribed all of the isolated RNA, so sequencing captured expressed TCRB transcripts. Method: immunoSEQ multiplex PCR; TCRdb's copy keeps in-frame clones and lacks some. The sample includes around 140,000 clones, about 9.1% of them seen just once. This CDR3 is 15 amino acids long. The trim removed 4 bases at V and 8 bases at J, leaving 12 bases unmatched. Germline loops: CDR1 SGHDT, CDR2 YYEEEE. This clone was observed at least ten times. As yet, its antigen is unknown. Notes on the study in general: There was no resolution here of whether HLA type influences TCRB rearrangement.

The chain couples TRBV5-6 to TRBJ1-5; 7 bases fit TRBD1. This sequence was found in a woman aged 35 to 49 in good health. Sequenced input: central memory CD4+ T cells from blood. The CDR3 bases are TGTGCCAGCAGCGCGACCACAGGGGTGGGGAAGCCCCAGCATTTT. This codes for CASSATTGVGKPQHF.